The 21 T cell receptor beta chains given below trace back to one sample, sequenced in a study of cytomegalovirus exposure and HLA in healthy donors. Vbeta (60) and Jbeta (13) primers were used in the PCR. The assay was immunoSEQ multiplex PCR, and TCRdb's table has in-frame clones only and misses some. The data contain 60,000 to 90,000 clones, 84% of them singletons. The specimen was PBMCs. The source is an older man in good health and CMV-seropositive.

The genes are TRBV7-2 and TRBJ2-7; D is possibly TRBD1 (5 bases). The CDR3 has 15 amino acids. CDR1 and CDR2 (germline): SGHTA, FQGNSA. Trimming removed 8 bases at V and 2 bases at J, with 19 bases between. For the CDR3, the DNA is TGTGCCAGCCAGTACCAGGGCCAGGCCACCTACGAGCAGTACTTC. Protein: CASQYQGQATYEQYF.

J is TRBJ1-1 and V is TRBV5-8; TRBD1 might be the D (6 bases). The germline V gene encodes CDR1 SGHTS and CDR2 YDEGEE. There are 12 residues in the CDR3. V lost 0 bases and J 8 bases, leaving 8 bases between the germline ends. This CDR3 is CASSLAGQEAFF. The CDR3 DNA reads as TGTGCCAGCAGCTTGGCTGGACAGGAAGCTTTCTTT.

The CDR3 DNA sequence: TGTGCCAGCAGTTCACAGGGTCGGCAGCCCCAGCATTTT. Translated: CASSSQGRQPQHF. V is TRBV7-2 and J is TRBJ1-5; a possible D gene is TRBD1 (6 bases). Germline V gene data show CDR1 as SGHTA and CDR2 as FQGNSA. There are 13 residues in the CDR3. V lost 6 bases to trimming and J lost 7 bases, with 13 bases between them. Looking up the rest from reference TRBV7-2 and TRBJ1-5 gives the full variable domain: GAGVSQSPSNKVTEKGKDVELRCDPISGHTALYWYRQSLGQGLEFLIYFQGNSAPDKSGLPSDRFSAERTGGSVSTLTIQRTQQEDSAVYLCASSSQGRQPQHFGDGTRLSIL.

The CDR3 sequence is CAWSETSGRAGGTGELFF. In nucleotides, the CDR3 is TGTGCCTGGAGTGAAACTAGCGGGAGGGCCGGGGGCACCGGGGAGCTGTTTTTT. The V gene is TRBV30, the J gene TRBJ2-2; 13 nucleotides agree with TRBD2. V lost 1 base, J lost 4 bases, and 9 bases stayed unmatched. The length of the CDR3 is 18 residues. The germline V gene encodes CDR1 GTSNPN and CDR2 SVGIG (reference sequence). Full variable domain (missing parts from reference TRBV30 and TRBJ2-2): SQTIHQWPATLVQPVGSPLSLECTVEGTSNPNLYWYRQAAGRGLQLLFYSVGIGQISSEVPQNLSASRPQDRQFILSSKKLLLSDSGFYLCAWSETSGRAGGTGELFFGEGSRLTVL.

In nucleotides, the CDR3 is TGTGCCAGCAGCTTTGGACACCTCGGTTGGGAGACCCAGTACTTC. Its protein is CASSFGHLGWETQYF. This chain links TRBV7-9 with TRBJ2-5; the D gene is possibly TRBD1 (5 bases). Germline CDR1 reads SEHNR; CDR2 reads FQNEAQ (reference sequence). Trimming removed 3 bases from V and 5 bases from J, with 16 bases in between. This CDR3 is 15 amino acids long.

This clone was counted only a few times. The V gene is TRBV29-1, the J gene TRBJ1-2, with a possible D match to TRBD1 (5 bases). The CDR3 loop spans 10 amino acids. V lost 6 bases, J lost 4 bases, and 6 bases lay in between. Germline V gene lookup returns CDR1 SQVTM and CDR2 ANQGSEA. The CDR3 DNA reads TGCAGCGTAGACAGCTATGGCTACACCTTC. This codes for CSVDSYGYTF.

This clone was observed a few times. The chain combines TRBV2 with TRBJ1-2; D is possibly TRBD1 (6 bases). The germline CDR1 and CDR2 sequences are SNHLY and FYNNEI. The CDR3 runs to 13 residues. Deletions cut 6 bases from V and 7 bases from J, with 15 bases between. Written as DNA, the CDR3 is TGTGCCAGCAGATTGACAGGTCTGGCTGGCTACACCTTC. This translates into CASRLTGLAGYTF. Combining the CDR3 with reference TRBV2 and TRBJ1-2 gives the whole variable domain EPEVTQTPSHQVTQMGQEVILRCVPISNHLYFYWYRQILGQKVEFLVSFYNNEISEKSEIFDDQFSVERPDGSNFTLKIRSTKLEDSAMYFCASRLTGLAGYTFGSGTRLTVV.

The CDR3 DNA reads TGTGCCAGCAGCTTAGATTGGGGGGGCGACTATGGCTACACCTTC. Translation: CASSLDWGGDYGYTF. This chain links TRBV7-2 with TRBJ1-2; D might be TRBD1 (6 bases). This CDR3 region has 15 residues. Germline V gene sequence: CDR1 SGHTA, CDR2 FQGNSA. Trimming removed 1 base from V and 3 bases from J, with 12 bases in between.

The chain has TRBV7-9 and TRBJ2-5; TRBD2 aligns across 12 bases. The CDR3 extends over 15 amino acids. With V trimmed by 4 bases and J by 2 bases, 2 bases remained unmatched. Germline CDR1 SEHNR, CDR2 FQNEAQ (reference sequence). This chain's CDR3 is CASSSGLAGQETQYF. In nucleotides, the CDR3 is TGTGCCAGCAGCTCGGGACTAGCGGGTCAAGAGACCCAGTACTTC.

V gene TRBV2 combines with J gene TRBJ2-5; tentatively, D is TRBD2 (6 bases). Trimming left V 1 base short and J 2 bases short, with 11 bases between. The CDR3 loop spans 15 amino acids. CDR1 and CDR2 (germline): SNHLY, FYNNEI. The CDR3 spells CASSEGLAAQETQYF. The CDR3 region has the DNA TGTGCCAGCAGTGAAGGGTTAGCGGCACAAGAGACCCAGTACTTC.

In this sample, this clone turned up once. The gene calls are TRBV29-1 and TRBJ2-1, with a tentative D call TRBD1 (6 bases). Germline loops: CDR1 SQVTM, CDR2 ANQGSEA. There are 13 residues in the CDR3. In DNA, the CDR3 is TGCGGGACCGCCGTGGGACAAGCGAATGAGCAGTTCTTC. It translates to CGTAVGQANEQFF.

V is TRBV25-1 and J is TRBJ2-4; TRBD2 matches at 14 bases. The V gene end was trimmed by 1 base and the J gene end by 8 bases; junction bases not matched to a gene: 10. Per germline, CDR1 MGHDK and CDR2 SYGVNS. There are 18 residues in the CDR3. CDR3 sequence reads: CASSELRTSGRSGDIQYF. In DNA, the CDR3 is TGTGCCAGCAGTGAATTACGGACTAGCGGGAGGTCCGGGGACATTCAGTACTTC.

The chain joins TRBV11-2 to TRBJ2-4, with 9 bases lining up with TRBD1. CDR3 length: 16 amino acids. Looked up from germline, CDR1 is SGHAT and CDR2 is FQNNGV. V lost 1 base, J lost 3 bases, and 4 bases stayed unmatched. CDR3 DNA: TGTGCCAGCAGCTTAGTTGGACAGGGGAGCAAAAACATTCAGTACTTC. This codes for CASSLVGQGSKNIQYF.

The chain uses TRBV28 and TRBJ1-4; 8 bases map to TRBD1. The CDR3 loop spans 14 amino acids. The trim removed 4 bases at V and 7 bases at J, leaving 5 bases unmatched. Per the germline V gene, CDR1 is MDHEN and CDR2 is SYDVKM. The CDR3, as DNA: TGTGCCAGCAGTTCTACAGGGGGGAGTGAAAAACTGTTTTTT. Amino acids: CASSSTGGSEKLFF.

This clone was recorded once. DNA for the CDR3: TGTGCCAGCGGCCGGGGGAGTTCTGGGGCCAACGTCCTGACTTTC. Its protein product is CASGRGSSGANVLTF. The chain links TRBV13 to TRBJ2-6, with D tentatively TRBD2 (6 bases). Germline V lookup: CDR1 PRHDT, CDR2 FYEKMQ (reference sequence). V lost 8 bases and J 1 base, leaving 12 bases between the germline ends. The CDR3 sequence is 15 residues long.

The chain recombines TRBV4-1 with TRBJ2-7; 15 positions match TRBD2. Germline V gene data show CDR1 as MGHRA and CDR2 as YSYEKL. The trim removed 4 bases at V and 3 bases at J, leaving 10 bases unmatched. This CDR3 comprises 18 residues. The CDR3 DNA reads TGCGCCAGCAGCCCGTCCGGGACTAGCGGGGGGACGGGCTACGAGCAGTACTTC. This translates into CASSPSGTSGGTGYEQYF.

The V gene is TRBV2, the J gene TRBJ1-2; tentative D call: TRBD1 (5 bases). The ends were cut back, 5 bases at V and 4 bases at J, with 17 bases in the middle. CDR1 and CDR2 (germline): SNHLY, FYNNEI. This CDR3 region has 15 residues. The CDR3 sequence is CASSRDSSIIYGYTF. CDR3 bases: TGTGCCAGCAGTAGAGACAGTTCTATAATCTATGGCTACACCTTC. The variable domain in full, completed from reference TRBV2 and TRBJ1-2, reads EPEVTQTPSHQVTQMGQEVILRCVPISNHLYFYWYRQILGQKVEFLVSFYNNEISEKSEIFDDQFSVERPDGSNFTLKIRSTKLEDSAMYFCASSRDSSIIYGYTFGSGTRLTVV.

This clone showed up just once. The chain carries TRBV7-9 and TRBJ2-5; D uncertain. This CDR3 region has 13 residues. In germline, CDR1 is SEHNR, CDR2 FQNEAQ (reference sequence). V lost 2 bases and J 5 bases, leaving 9 bases between the germline ends. The CDR3 sequence is CASSLSVRETQYF. The CDR3 DNA is TGTGCCAGCAGCTTATCCGTGCGGGAGACCCAGTACTTC.

The chain employs TRBV18 and TRBJ2-7; 13 nucleotides align to TRBD2. CDR1 KGHSH and CDR2 LQKENI come from the germline V gene. After removal of 4 bases from V and 5 bases from J, the junction contained 8 bases not matched to a gene. The CDR3 consists of 16 residues. The CDR3 loop is CASSLSTSGRANEQYF. CDR3 DNA: TGTGCCAGCTCACTTTCCACTAGCGGGAGGGCCAACGAGCAGTACTTC. The full variable domain, in which reference TRBV18 and TRBJ2-7 provide the parts outside the CDR3, is NAGVMQNPRHLVRRRGQEARLRCSPMKGHSHVYWYRQLPEEGLKFMVYLQKENIIDESGMPKERFSAEFPKEGPSILRIQQVVRGDSAAYFCASSLSTSGRANEQYFGPGTRLTVT.

The J gene is TRBJ2-7, the V gene TRBV5-1; TRBD1 aligns across 9 bases. The CDR3 has 14 amino acids. The germline CDR1 and CDR2 sequences are SGHRS and YFSETQ. Trimming cost V 0 bases and J 2 bases; bases outside gene matches: 0. CDR3 nucleotide sequence: TGCGCCAGCAGCTTGGGACAGGGGGCCTACGAGCAGTACTTC. Its protein is CASSLGQGAYEQYF. Complete variable domain (other parts from reference TRBV5-1 and TRBJ2-7): KAGVTQTPRYLIKTRGQQVTLSCSPISGHRSVSWYQQTPGQGLQFLFEYFSETQRNKGNFPGRFSGRQFSNSRSEMNVSTLELGDSALYLCASSLGQGAYEQYFGPGTRLTVT.

In DNA form, the CDR3 reads TGTGCCAGTAGTTCGCAGGGCCCCGGGGAGCTGTTTTTT. Amino acid sequence: CASSSQGPGELFF. The V gene is TRBV19, the J gene TRBJ2-2; tentatively, D is TRBD1 (5 bases). CDR3 length: 13 residues. Trimming shortened V by 5 bases and J by 6 bases, and 10 bases separated the two germline ends. Germline V gene sequence: CDR1 LNHDA, CDR2 SQIVND (reference sequence).